Shown below are 20 T cell receptor beta chains from a single sample sequenced in a study of OX40 agonist ivuxolimab in advanced cancers. Clones were read by immunoSEQ multiplex PCR, and TCRdb kept only the in-frame ones, dropping some. The profile shows about 73,000 clones, about nine tenths of them singletons. The sample was CD4+ or CD8+ T cells sorted from blood, taken in a trial of the OX40 agonist ivuxolimab. The receptors here all came from an adult with an advanced solid tumor such as melanoma, head and neck, liver or kidney cancer.

The V call is TRBV5-1, the J call TRBJ2-7; 7 bases match TRBD1. Per germline, CDR1 SGHRS and CDR2 YFSETQ. Trimming removed 4 bases from V and 3 bases from J; junction bases left unmatched: 7. The CDR3 is made up of 14 amino acids. CDR3 protein: CASSPGDSFYEQYF. The CDR3 nucleotides read TGCGCCAGCAGCCCCGGGGACAGTTTCTACGAGCAGTACTTC.

The V and J genes are TRBV5-5 and TRBJ1-2; 7 positions match TRBD1. V lost 0 bases and J lost 6; bases outside the gene matches: 8. The CDR3 runs to 15 residues. In germline, CDR1 is SGHKS, CDR2 YYEKEE (reference sequence). This chain's CDR3 is CASSLGPGTANGYTF. CDR3 nucleotide sequence: TGTGCCAGCAGCTTGGGGCCAGGGACAGCCAATGGCTACACCTTC. The complete variable domain, with remaining parts taken from reference TRBV5-5 and TRBJ1-2, reads DAGVTQSPTHLIKTRGQQVTLRCSPISGHKSVSWYQQVLGQGPQFIFQYYEKEERGRGNFPDRFSARQFPNYSSELNVNALLLGDSALYLCASSLGPGTANGYTFGSGTRLTVV.

The rearrangement uses TRBV28 and TRBJ2-3; TRBD2 aligns across 11 bases. This CDR3 contains 15 residues. The germline CDR1 and CDR2 sequences are MDHEN and SYDVKM. V lost 5 bases, J lost 2 bases, and 3 bases stayed unmatched. Here the CDR3 reads CASSPSGGYTDTQYF. CDR3 bases: TGTGCCAGCAGTCCTAGCGGGGGGTACACAGATACGCAGTATTTT.

V gene TRBV19 combines with J gene TRBJ2-2; D assignment may be TRBD1 or TRBD2 (6 bases each). The CDR3 covers 17 residues. Germline V CDR1 and CDR2: LNHDA, SQIVND (reference sequence). The V end was cut by 5 bases, the J end by 2 bases, with 18 bases between. The CDR3 here is CASSLRTGAVNTGELFF. CDR3 nucleotide sequence: TGTGCCAGTAGTCTAAGAACGGGGGCAGTCAACACCGGGGAGCTGTTTTTT.

The chain joins TRBV20-1 to TRBJ1-1; no reliable D call. CDR1 DFQATT and CDR2 SNEGSKA come from the germline V gene (reference sequence). Trimming took off 6 bases at V and 11 bases at J, with 13 bases between the two ends. There are 10 residues in the CDR3. The CDR3 reads CSATFKRAFF. The DNA of the CDR3 is TGCAGTGCCACGTTCAAGAGGGCTTTCTTT.

This chain joins TRBV5-1 and TRBJ1-5; D gene ambiguous. The CDR3 sequence is 15 residues long. V lost 0 bases to trimming and J lost 0 bases, with 7 bases between them. The germline V gene has CDR1 SGHRS and CDR2 YFSETQ. CDR3 coding DNA: TGCGCCAGCAGCTTGGGAGTCAATAGCAATCAGCCCCAGCATTTT. This encodes CASSLGVNSNQPQHF.

V usage is TRBV19 and J usage is TRBJ1-1; 8 bases line up with TRBD1. The CDR3 has 14 residues. Per the germline V gene, CDR1 is LNHDA and CDR2 is SQIVND (reference sequence). J lost 5 bases, V lost 7 bases, and 9 bases had no gene match. CDR3 region: CASTPQGAHTEAFF. The CDR3 bases are TGTGCCAGTACCCCGCAGGGGGCGCATACTGAAGCTTTCTTT.

V is TRBV19 and J is TRBJ1-1; 9 bases map to TRBD1. Germline V CDR1 and CDR2: LNHDA, SQIVND (reference sequence). Germline trimming cut 4 bases from V and 5 bases from J; bases unmatched to any gene: 8. CDR3 length: 15 amino acids. CDR3: CASSKSRQGGTEAFF. The CDR3 region has the DNA TGTGCCAGTAGTAAAAGCAGACAGGGGGGAACTGAAGCTTTCTTT.

The chain carries TRBV19 and TRBJ1-5, with 9 bases fitting TRBD1. The CDR3 sequence is 15 residues long. J lost 4 bases, V lost 7 bases, and 8 bases had no gene match. Germline V gene data show CDR1 as LNHDA and CDR2 as SQIVND (reference sequence). Here the CDR3 DNA reads TGTGCCAGTACCCTAACAGGGGGCTGGAATCAGCCCCAGCATTTT. The encoded protein is CASTLTGGWNQPQHF.

The chain recombines TRBV27 with TRBJ1-1, with no clear D. Germline CDR1 reads MNHEY; CDR2 reads SMNVEV (reference sequence). This CDR3 spans 13 amino acids. V gave up 8 bases and J gave up 1 base, with 11 bases separating them. The chain's CDR3 is CASGPRQNTEAFF. The CDR3 bases are TGTGCCAGCGGACCACGACAGAACACTGAAGCTTTCTTT.

The rearrangement links TRBV30 to TRBJ1-2; 10 bases match TRBD1. V shed 2 bases, J shed 5 bases, and the junction held 5 bases outside the gene matches. This CDR3 comprises 14 residues. Germline CDR1 and CDR2: GTSNPN and SVGIG (reference sequence). DNA for the CDR3: TGTGCCTGGAGTTCTGACAGGGGGCGATATGGCTACACCTTC. It is translated as CAWSSDRGRYGYTF.

The chain links TRBV5-1 to TRBJ1-3; D is unclear. This CDR3 has 14 residues. Germline V CDR1 and CDR2: SGHRS, YFSETQ. Between the trimmed V and J ends, which lost 5 bases and 0 bases, there was a span of 9 bases. In DNA form, the CDR3 reads TGCGCCAGCAGGCCGGCCCTCTCTGGAAACACCATATATTTT. Protein product: CASRPALSGNTIYF.

The chain couples TRBV18 to TRBJ2-5; a possible D gene is TRBD2 (5 bases). This CDR3 comprises 14 residues. The V and J ends lost 0 bases and 3 bases respectively, with 8 bases between them. The germline gives CDR1 KGHSH, CDR2 LQKENI. The CDR3 spells CASSPPAGKETQYF. The DNA for the CDR3 is TGTGCCAGCTCACCACCGGCCGGGAAAGAGACCCAGTACTTC.

J is TRBJ2-2 and V is TRBV7-3, with TRBD2 identical over 7 bases. Losses at the gene ends were 3 bases for V and 8 bases for J; bases not matched to a gene: 12. This CDR3 has 16 amino acids. Germline CDR1 and CDR2: SGHTA and FQGTGA. The CDR3 sequence is CASSLDGGSGWGELFF. In DNA, the CDR3 is TGTGCCAGCAGCTTGGATGGCGGGAGCGGTTGGGGGGAGCTGTTTTTT.

This chain links TRBV4-1 with TRBJ2-7; the D is unclear. The ends were cut back, 1 base at V and 2 bases at J, with 9 bases in the middle. The germline gives CDR1 MGHRA, CDR2 YSYEKL. This CDR3 spans 14 amino acids. The CDR3 reads CASSQVGPPYEQYF. CDR3 nucleotide sequence: TGCGCCAGCAGCCAAGTTGGCCCACCCTACGAGCAGTACTTC.

The rearrangement uses TRBV19 and TRBJ2-2, with 12 nucleotides matching TRBD1. Germline trimming cut 4 bases from V and 5 bases from J; bases unmatched to any gene: 5. Germline assignment: CDR1 LNHDA and CDR2 SQIVND (reference sequence). This CDR3 spans 16 amino acids. This chain's CDR3 is CASSTRDRGRTGELFF. CDR3 sequence (DNA): TGTGCCAGTAGTACCCGGGACAGGGGGCGGACCGGGGAGCTGTTTTTT. Full variable domain (remainder filled in from reference TRBV19 and TRBJ2-2): DGGITQSPKYLFRKEGQNVTLSCEQNLNHDAMYWYRQDPGQGLRLIYYSQIVNDFQKGDIAEGYSVSREKKESFPLTVTSAQKNPTAFYLCASSTRDRGRTGELFFGEGSRLTVL.

This clone was found once. CDR3 sequence (DNA): TGCGCCAGCAGCGTCAATCCAGGGGGCACAACTAATGAAAAACTGTTTTTT. Its translation: CASSVNPGGTTNEKLFF. The chain uses TRBV5-1 and TRBJ1-4, with 8 bases matching TRBD1. The CDR3 is 17 residues long. Germline trimming cut 4 bases from V and 0 bases from J; bases unmatched to any gene: 8. CDR1 is SGHRS and CDR2 is YFSETQ in the germline V gene.

The chain combines TRBV27 with TRBJ2-7; TRBD1 aligns across 8 bases. The junction had 7 bases not matched to a gene; V was cut back by 7 bases and J by 2 bases. Germline V lookup: CDR1 MNHEY, CDR2 SMNVEV (reference sequence). CDR3 size: 14 residues. For the CDR3, the DNA is TGTGCCAGCATTAATCAGGGGGCCCCCTACGAGCAGTACTTC. Translation: CASINQGAPYEQYF.

The V gene is TRBV7-9, the J gene TRBJ1-6; D not resolved. Germline assignment: CDR1 SEHNR and CDR2 FQNEAQ (reference sequence). CDR3 length: 15 residues. V gave up 5 bases and J gave up 4 bases, with 12 bases separating them. The CDR3 protein is CASSQLGAYNSPLHF. Here the CDR3 DNA reads TGTGCCAGCAGCCAACTGGGAGCTTATAATTCACCCCTCCACTTT.

The J gene is TRBJ1-2, the V gene TRBV28; 8 bases map to TRBD1. This CDR3 is built from 12 residues. The V gene's germline CDR1 is MDHEN and CDR2 SYDVKM. V lost 10 bases and J lost 4; bases outside the gene matches: 5. The CDR3 region has the DNA TGTGCCACCCTGACAGGGGTCTATGGCTACACCTTC. Its protein product is CATLTGVYGYTF.